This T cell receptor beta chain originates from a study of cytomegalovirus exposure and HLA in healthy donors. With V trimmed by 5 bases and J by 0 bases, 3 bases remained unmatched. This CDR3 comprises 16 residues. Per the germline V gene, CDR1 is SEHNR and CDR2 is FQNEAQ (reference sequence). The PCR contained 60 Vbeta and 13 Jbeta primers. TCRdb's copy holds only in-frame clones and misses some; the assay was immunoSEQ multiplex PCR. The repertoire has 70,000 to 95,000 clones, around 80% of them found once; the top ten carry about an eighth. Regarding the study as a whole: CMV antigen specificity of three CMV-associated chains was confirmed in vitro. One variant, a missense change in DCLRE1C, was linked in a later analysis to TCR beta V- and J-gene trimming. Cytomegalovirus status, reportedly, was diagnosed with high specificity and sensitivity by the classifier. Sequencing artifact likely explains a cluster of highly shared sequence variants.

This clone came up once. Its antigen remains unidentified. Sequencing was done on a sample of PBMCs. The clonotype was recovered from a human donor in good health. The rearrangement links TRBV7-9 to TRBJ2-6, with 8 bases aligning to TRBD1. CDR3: CASSRQGNSGANVLTF. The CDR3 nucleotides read TGTGCCAGCAGCCGACAGGGGAACTCTGGGGCCAACGTCCTGACTTTC.